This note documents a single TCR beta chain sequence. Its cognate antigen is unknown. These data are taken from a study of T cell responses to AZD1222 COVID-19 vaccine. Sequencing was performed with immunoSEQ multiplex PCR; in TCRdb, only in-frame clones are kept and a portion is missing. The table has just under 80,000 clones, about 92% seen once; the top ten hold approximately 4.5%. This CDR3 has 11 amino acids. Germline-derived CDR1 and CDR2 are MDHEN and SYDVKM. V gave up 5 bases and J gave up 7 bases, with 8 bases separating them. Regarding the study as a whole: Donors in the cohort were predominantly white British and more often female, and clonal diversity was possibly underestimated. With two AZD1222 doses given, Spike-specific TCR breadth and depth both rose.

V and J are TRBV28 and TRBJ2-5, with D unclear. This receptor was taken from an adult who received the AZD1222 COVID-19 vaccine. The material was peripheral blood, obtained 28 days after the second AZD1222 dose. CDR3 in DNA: TGTGCCAGCAGTATGGAGCGGACCCAGTACTTC. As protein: CASSMERTQYF. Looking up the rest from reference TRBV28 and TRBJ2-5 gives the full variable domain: DVKVTQSSRYLVKRTGEKVFLECVQDMDHENMFWYRQDPGLGLRLIYFSYDVKMKEKGDIPEGYSVSREKKERFSLILESASTNQTSMYLCASSMERTQYFGPGTRLLVL.